Described below is a single TCR beta chain sequence and its context. This sample is part of a study of blood T cell repertoires in COVID-19. Assay used: immunoSEQ multiplex PCR; TCRdb lists only in-frame clones, some missing. This table holds approximately 260,000 clones, 75% to 90% found once. Trimming took 4 bases from V and 5 from J, leaving 11 bases between them. The CDR3 has 13 residues. Looked up from germline, CDR1 is SNHLY and CDR2 is FYNNEI. Sequencing input: PBMCs or T cells enriched from blood (not recorded which). The source is a woman aged 40 to 50 with acute COVID-19. The gene calls are TRBV2 and TRBJ1-1; D unclear. CDR3 nucleotide sequence: TGTGCCAGCAGTGGTCATGAGGGTACTGAAGCTTTCTTT. Amino acids: CASSGHEGTEAFF.